Each of the 23 T cell receptor beta chains below was sequenced from the same sample in a study of CD8+CD57+ T cells in acquired aplastic anemia. Genomic DNA served as template for TCR beta VDJ and CDR3 profiling. TCRdb processed the reads anew with MiXCR; each CDR3 protein has one entry. Here the sample spans around 400,000 distinct CDR3 sequences, 65% to 75% being singletons. The sample taken for sequencing was sorted CD4+, CD8+, or CD8+CD57+ T cells (not recorded which) from PBMCs. These receptors all come from a human donor in good health, serving as a control.

This chain joins TRBV5-1 and TRBJ2-5; TRBD1 matches at 7 bases. Trimming at V came to 2 bases and at J to 7 bases, leaving 8 bases not matched to a gene. The length of the CDR3 is 14 residues. Germline CDR1 is SGHRS and CDR2 is YFSETQ. CDR3 nucleotides: TGCGCCAGCAGCTTTGACAGGGCCCAACTGACCCAGTACTTC. It codes for CASSFDRAQLTQYF. The variable domain in full, completed from reference TRBV5-1 and TRBJ2-5, reads KAGVTQTPRYLIKTRGQQVTLSCSPISGHRSVSWYQQTPGQGLQFLFEYFSETQRNKGNFPGRFSGRQFSNSRSEMNVSTLELGDSALYLCASSFDRAQLTQYFGPGTRLLVL.

The chain combines TRBV20-1 with TRBJ1-1; possibly TRBD1 for D (5 bases). Germline V lookup: CDR1 DFQATT, CDR2 SNEGSKA (reference sequence). The V end lost 3 bases, the J end lost 6 bases, and 17 bases lay between the germline ends. The CDR3 length is 14 residues. The CDR3, as DNA: TGCAGTGCTAGTGCCGGGGCCAACGTCCCTGAAGCTTTCTTT. Translation: CSASAGANVPEAFF.

V is TRBV10-3 and J is TRBJ2-1; TRBD1 agrees at 8 bases. Trimming took 6 bases from V and 13 from J; bases not matched to a gene: 17. Germline V gene data show CDR1 as ENHRY and CDR2 as SYGVKD. The CDR3 is 15 residues long. This chain's CDR3 is CAISSGDRFYNAQFF. The CDR3 nucleotides read TGTGCCATCAGCTCGGGGGACAGGTTCTACAATGCCCAGTTCTTC.

The chain recombines TRBV29-1 with TRBJ1-2, with TRBD1 matching 7 bases. Germline V gene data show CDR1 as SQVTM and CDR2 as ANQGSEA. V shed 4 bases, J shed 2 bases, and the junction held 10 bases outside the gene matches. The length of the CDR3 is 15 residues. The CDR3 nucleotides are TGCAGCGTTGTGGTTGGGGGACAGAAAAACTATGGCTACACCTTC. This encodes CSVVVGGQKNYGYTF.

The chain joins TRBV7-9 to TRBJ1-6; no firm D call. The CDR3 runs to 12 residues. The V gene lost 3 bases and the J gene lost 8 bases, with 5 bases spanning the gap. The germline gives CDR1 SEHNR, CDR2 FQNEAQ (reference sequence). The CDR3: CASSFQDSPLHF. In DNA, the CDR3 is TGTGCCAGCAGCTTCCAGGATTCACCCCTCCACTTT.

This clonotype was seen ten or more times. A much bigger clone sits one base away, suggesting this may be a read error. The gene calls are TRBV20-1 and TRBJ2-7, with D uncertain. The germline gives CDR1 DFQATT, CDR2 SNEGSKA (reference sequence). The CDR3 totals 12 residues. The V end was cut by 6 bases, the J end by 2 bases, with 11 bases between. CDR3 DNA sequence: TGCAGTGCGGCGGCAGGAGCCTACGAGCAGTACTTC. It is translated as CSAAAGAYEQYF.

Worth noting for this clonotype: Sequence at one end of the junction differs from germline and may be a read error. J is TRBJ2-7 and V is TRBV9; TRBD1 might be the D (6 bases). CDR3 length equals 14 residues. Germline values: CDR1 SGDLS, CDR2 YYNGEE. CDR3: CASSVGGQPNSPHF. The CDR3 DNA reads as TGTGCCAGCAGCGTGGGTGGACAGCCTAATTCACCCCACTTC.

The chain carries TRBV2 and TRBJ2-1; possible D gene TRBD2, 5 bases. This CDR3 spans 15 amino acids. Per the germline V gene, CDR1 is SNHLY and CDR2 is FYNNEI. V lost 5 bases, J lost 6 bases, and 17 bases lay in between. The CDR3: CASSRRVKRANEQFF. The DNA of the CDR3 is TGTGCCAGCAGTCGGCGGGTTAAGAGGGCCAATGAGCAGTTCTTC.

The chain recombines TRBV20-1 with TRBJ1-2, with D possibly matching TRBD1 (6 bases). Germline CDR1 and CDR2: DFQATT and SNEGSKA (reference sequence). V was trimmed by 4 bases and J by 4 bases, leaving 31 bases between them. CDR3 length equals 19 residues. CDR3 nucleotide sequence: TGCAGTGCTACCGGGACCGTCCAGGGAGAGGGGGTTTTTTGCTATGGCTACACCTTC. This encodes CSATGTVQGEGVFCYGYTF.

This clonotype was recorded many times. V is TRBV19 and J is TRBJ2-1, with 8 bases lining up with TRBD1. The CDR3 consists of 14 residues. Germline values: CDR1 LNHDA, CDR2 SQIVND (reference sequence). Trimming at V came to 7 bases and at J to 2 bases, leaving 4 bases not matched to a gene. CDR3 residues: CASIGTGAYNEQFF. DNA for the CDR3: TGTGCCAGTATCGGGACAGGAGCCTACAATGAGCAGTTCTTC.

In this sample, this clonotype turned up a few times. The chain uses TRBV29-1 and TRBJ2-5, with 12 bases lining up with TRBD2. CDR3 size: 15 residues. Trimming cost V 7 bases and J 3 bases; bases outside gene matches: 9. The germline CDR1 and CDR2 sequences are SQVTM and ANQGSEA. The CDR3 region is CSGGPRLAGEETQYF. CDR3 DNA: TGCAGCGGCGGACCCAGACTAGCGGGGGAAGAGACCCAGTACTTC.

V and J are TRBV29-1 and TRBJ2-5; D is perhaps TRBD1 or TRBD2 (6 bases each). This CDR3 is built from 13 residues. Germline CDR1 SQVTM, CDR2 ANQGSEA. The CDR3 loop is CSASAQGWETQYF. The CDR3 DNA follows: TGCAGTGCTAGCGCACAGGGATGGGAGACCCAGTACTTC.

As to this clonotype: At one boundary the junction diverges from the germline segment, which might be a read error. This sequence joins TRBV7-8 and TRBJ1-1; D possibly corresponds to TRBD1 (6 bases). Germline V gene sequence: CDR1 SGHVS, CDR2 FQNEAQ. The length of the CDR3 is 13 residues. The CDR3 loop is CASRETGNNEAFF. CDR3 sequence (DNA): TGTGCCAGCAGGGAAACAGGGAACAATGAAGCTTTCTTT. Drawing the rest from reference TRBV7-8 and TRBJ1-1, the complete variable domain is GAGVSQSPRYKVAKRGQDVALRCDPISGHVSLFWYQQALGQGPEFLTYFQNEAQLDKSGLPSDRFFAERPEGSVSTLKIQRTQQEDSAVYLCASRETGNNEAFFGQGTRLTVV.

There are many counts of this clonotype. V usage is TRBV5-1 and J usage is TRBJ1-6, with TRBD1 as a possible D gene (5 bases). The CDR3 totals 15 residues. Between the trimmed V and J ends, which lost 4 bases and 7 bases, there was a span of 15 bases. Per the germline V gene, CDR1 is SGHRS and CDR2 is YFSETQ. In DNA form, the CDR3 reads TGCGCCAGCAGCCGCACAGGAACGGGGAATTCACCCCTCCACTTT. This codes for CASSRTGTGNSPLHF.

The chain is built from TRBV7-2 and TRBJ1-4; no definite D call. The CDR3 is 15 amino acids. Trimming left V 5 bases short and J 8 bases short, with 18 bases between. Looked up from germline, CDR1 is SGHTA and CDR2 is FQGNSA. The DNA for the CDR3 is TGTGCCAGCAGCAACGGACCCGGTAGTCGGGAAAAACTGTTTTTT. Residues: CASSNGPGSREKLFF. The complete variable domain, with remaining parts taken from reference TRBV7-2 and TRBJ1-4, reads GAGVSQSPSNKVTEKGKDVELRCDPISGHTALYWYRQSLGQGLEFLIYFQGNSAPDKSGLPSDRFSAERTGGSVSTLTIQRTQQEDSAVYLCASSNGPGSREKLFFGSGTQLSVL.

In DNA form, the CDR3 reads TGTGCCATCAGTACTAGCCAGCGCAATGAGCAGTTCTTC. Protein: CAISTSQRNEQFF. The chain employs TRBV10-3 and TRBJ2-1; a weak D match, TRBD2 (6 bases). V lost 5 bases and J lost 6, with 11 bases in between. Germline V CDR1 and CDR2: ENHRY, SYGVKD. The CDR3 totals 13 residues.

To note about this clonotype: One end of the junction fails to match germline, which may point to a read error. The CDR3 DNA is TGTGCCAGCAGCCGGATCCGAATGGGGGGGACCGAGTACTTC. Translation gives CASSRIRMGGTEYF. This sequence joins TRBV7-2 and TRBJ2-5, with 7 bases matching TRBD2. This CDR3 spans 14 amino acids. In germline, CDR1 is SGHTA, CDR2 FQGNSA.

The chain uses TRBV19 and TRBJ1-6; 9 bases line up with TRBD1. Germline loops: CDR1 LNHDA, CDR2 SQIVND (reference sequence). This CDR3 spans 16 amino acids. After removal of 6 bases from V and 7 bases from J, the junction contained 10 bases not matched to a gene. In DNA form, the CDR3 reads TGTGCCAGTAGGGACAGGGGCGCCAGGCTAAATTCACCCCTCCACTTT. Its protein is CASRDRGARLNSPLHF.

At least ten counts were recorded for this clonotype. The V gene is TRBV2, the J gene TRBJ1-1; no reliable D call. Trimming removed 8 bases from V and 3 bases from J, with 13 bases in between. CDR3 size: 13 residues. Germline-derived CDR1 and CDR2 are SNHLY and FYNNEI. CDR3 loop: CASWKSGYTEAFF. CDR3 in DNA: TGTGCCAGCTGGAAATCCGGATACACTGAAGCTTTCTTT.

The chain combines TRBV20-1 with TRBJ2-7; D unresolved. The germline V gene has CDR1 DFQATT and CDR2 SNEGSKA (reference sequence). CDR3 length: 14 residues. V was pared by 0 bases and J by 3 bases, with 12 bases between. In nucleotides, the CDR3 is TGCAGTGCTAGAGATATCCAGCGCGACTACGAGCAGTACTTC. This codes for CSARDIQRDYEQYF.

In regard to this clonotype: One junction end does not reproduce the germline sequence, and a read error may be involved. The chain carries TRBV24-1 and TRBJ1-6; 9 nucleotides line up with TRBD1. CDR3 length: 16 amino acids. Looked up from germline, CDR1 is KGHDR and CDR2 is SFDVKD. CDR3 protein: CASSYSGGQGNSPTHF. CDR3 DNA sequence: TGTGCCAGCAGTTACTCGGGAGGACAGGGGAATTCACCCACTCACTTT.

The chain joins TRBV9 to TRBJ1-4; D ambiguous. Between the trimmed V and J ends, which lost 3 bases and 6 bases, there was a span of 24 bases. Germline V lookup: CDR1 SGDLS, CDR2 YYNGEE. This CDR3 has 18 amino acids. The CDR3 spells CASSASRRYEQFYEKLFF. In nucleotides, the CDR3 is TGTGCCAGCAGCGCTTCCAGACGGTATGAGCAGTTCTATGAAAAACTGTTTTTT.

Points on this clonotype: The CDR3 end shows no conserved phenylalanine or tryptophan, and so a read error is likely. No DNA is shown, since the ends of the CDR3 on it are uncertain; the CDR3 is the one TCRdb lists. The rearrangement joins TRBV2 to TRBJ2-2; the D call in the table, TRBD2, was not verified against the DNA. Looked up from germline, CDR1 is SNHLY and CDR2 is FYNNEI. The CDR3 comprises 15 residues, both ends counted. CDR3 in amino acids: CASSNGPQSIRDFGS.